This passage covers 26 T cell receptor beta chains from one sample sequenced in a study of cytomegalovirus exposure and HLA in healthy donors (dated by TCRdb to 2017 to 2019). The method was the immunoSEQ multiplex PCR assay. The multiplex PCR relied on a mix of 60 forward primers for TCR Vbeta segments and 13 reverse primers for TCR Jbeta segments. As stored in TCRdb, this immuneACCESS dataset retains in-frame rearrangements with V and J assigned. A fraction of the clones does not appear; measured against another copy, unresolved V genes explain less than half of the discrepancy, and the remainder lacks a known reason. In this sample the table shows hundreds of thousands of clones, approximately 90% of which occur a single time. The ten largest clones add up to about 1% of the sample. The source material was PBMCs. The receptors shown here come from a woman aged 18-29 years in good health and CMV-seronegative.

The V gene is TRBV6-5, the J gene TRBJ2-7; D is unresolved. CDR1 is MNHEY and CDR2 is SVGAGI in the germline V gene. The CDR3 runs 14 residues. V gave up 7 bases and J gave up 3 bases, with 16 bases separating them. The CDR3 DNA follows: TGTGCCAGCATGCCCTGGCAGAATTTCTACGAGCAGTACTTC. Its translation: CASMPWQNFYEQYF.

The rearrangement joins TRBV6-5 to TRBJ2-5, with 7 nucleotides matching TRBD2. V dropped 3 bases and J dropped 5; count of bases not matched to a gene: 6. CDR3 length equals 14 residues. From germline, CDR1 is MNHEY and CDR2 SVGAGI. The CDR3, as DNA: TGTGCCAGCAGTTATGCCCAGGGAGGGGAGACCCAGTACTTC. Amino acid sequence: CASSYAQGGETQYF.

In this sample, this clone turned up a few times. CDR3 residues: CASSSDRVGTEAFF. The DNA for the CDR3 is TGTGCCAGCAGCTCCGACAGGGTGGGGACTGAAGCTTTCTTT. This chain joins TRBV11-3 and TRBJ1-1; 7 nucleotides agree with TRBD1. J gave up 5 bases and V 4 bases, and 7 bases lay outside the gene matches. The CDR3 spans 14 residues. Germline V gene sequence: CDR1 SGHNT, CDR2 YENEEA.

The genes are TRBV15 and TRBJ1-4, with a possible D match to TRBD1 (5 bases). The CDR3 extends over 15 amino acids. V was shortened by 3 bases and J by 5 bases, with 13 bases between the two germline ends. The germline gives CDR1 LNHNV, CDR2 YYDKDF (reference sequence). In DNA, the CDR3 is TGTGCCACCAGCAGTAGGACTGGGGGGAATGAAAAACTGTTTTTT. It encodes CATSSRTGGNEKLFF.

In regard to this clone: The junction differs from germline at one of its ends, possibly a read error. The chain employs TRBV2 and TRBJ2-7, with TRBD1 identical over 7 bases. The germline V gene has CDR1 SNHLY and CDR2 FYNNEI. CDR3 length: 17 residues. The CDR3 DNA is TGTGCCAGCAGTCAACCAACGACAGGGCCTGTCCTCTACGGGCAGTACTTC. This sequence encodes CASSQPTTGPVLYGQYF.

In the case of this clone: This is likely a read error, given that the CDR3 carries no conserved phenylalanine or tryptophan at its end. The chain combines TRBV4-3 with TRBJ2-7, with D maybe TRBD2 (5 bases). This CDR3 has 15 residues. Germline V gene lookup returns CDR1 LGHNA and CDR2 YSLEER. The V end was cut by 0 bases, the J end by 3 bases, with 12 bases between. The CDR3 loop reads CASSQDLGGGYEQYL. The CDR3 DNA is TGCGCCAGCAGCCAAGATTTAGGAGGCGGCTACGAGCAGTACCTC.

CDR3 amino acids: CASSQDWANTDTQYF. DNA for the CDR3: TGCGCCAGCAGCCAAGATTGGGCCAACACAGATACGCAGTATTTT. The rearrangement links TRBV4-3 to TRBJ2-3; D call uncertain. The CDR3 extends over 15 amino acids. CDR1 is LGHNA and CDR2 is YSLEER in the germline V gene. The ends were cut back, 0 bases at V and 2 bases at J, with 9 bases in the middle.

This clone has a single count. The V and J genes are TRBV11-3 and TRBJ2-7; 10 nucleotides agree with TRBD2. The CDR3 is made up of 17 amino acids. V shed 0 bases and J 2 bases; nucleotides not matched to a gene: 7. Germline V CDR1 and CDR2: SGHNT, YENEEA. Written as DNA, the CDR3 is TGTGCCAGCAGCTTAGAAGCTAGCGGGAGACCCACCTACGAGCAGTACTTC. It is translated as CASSLEASGRPTYEQYF. Complete variable domain (other parts from reference TRBV11-3 and TRBJ2-7): EAGVVQSPRYKIIEKKQPVAFWCNPISGHNTLYWYLQNLGQGPELLIRYENEEAVDDSQLPKDRFSAERLKGVDSTLKIQPAELGDSAVYLCASSLEASGRPTYEQYFGPGTRLTVT.

The chain couples TRBV15 to TRBJ2-7; TRBD2 matches 9 bases. The J segment lost 1 base and the V segment lost 5 bases, leaving 9 bases of the junction unmatched. The CDR3 is made up of 16 amino acids. Germline loops: CDR1 LNHNV, CDR2 YYDKDF (reference sequence). CDR3 sequence reads: CATSFIAGEGSYEQYF. CDR3 in DNA: TGTGCCACCAGCTTTATAGCGGGAGAAGGATCCTACGAGCAGTACTTC.

The chain couples TRBV5-5 to TRBJ2-7; possible D gene TRBD1, 6 bases. V lost 4 bases and J 3 bases, leaving 11 bases between the germline ends. Germline V gives CDR1 SGHKS, CDR2 YYEKEE (reference sequence). This CDR3 is 13 amino acids long. The CDR3 sequence is CASSQGHLYEQYF. DNA for the CDR3: TGTGCCAGCAGCCAGGGACATCTCTACGAGCAGTACTTC.

The V gene is TRBV2, the J gene TRBJ2-1, with a weak D call TRBD2 (6 bases). Germline-derived CDR1 and CDR2 are SNHLY and FYNNEI. The V gene lost 5 bases and the J gene lost 5 bases, with 19 bases spanning the gap. The CDR3 totals 16 residues. The CDR3 DNA sequence: TGTGCCAGCAGTCGTGAAGGGAGGTGGGGCAACAATGAGCAGTTCTTC. It is translated as CASSREGRWGNNEQFF. The full variable domain, its missing parts supplied by reference TRBV2 and TRBJ2-1, is EPEVTQTPSHQVTQMGQEVILRCVPISNHLYFYWYRQILGQKVEFLVSFYNNEISEKSEIFDDQFSVERPDGSNFTLKIRSTKLEDSAMYFCASSREGRWGNNEQFFGPGTRLTVL.

This chain joins TRBV7-6 and TRBJ2-2, with D uncertain. The CDR3 loop spans 14 amino acids. Between the trimmed V and J ends, which lost 5 bases and 2 bases, there was a span of 9 bases. CDR1 and CDR2 (germline): SGHVS, FNYEAQ. This chain's CDR3 is CASSPTTNTGELFF. CDR3 DNA: TGTGCCAGCAGCCCAACTACCAACACCGGGGAGCTGTTTTTT. Based on the CDR3 plus reference TRBV7-6 and TRBJ2-2, the full variable domain is GAGVSQSPRYKVTKRGQDVALRCDPISGHVSLYWYRQALGQGPEFLTYFNYEAQQDKSGLPNDRFSAERPEGSISTLTIQRTEQRDSAMYRCASSPTTNTGELFFGEGSRLTVL.

The chain links TRBV19 to TRBJ1-5; weak D call: TRBD1 (5 bases). Deletions cut 4 bases from V and 0 bases from J, with 13 bases between. This CDR3 region has 16 residues. Germline V gene lookup returns CDR1 LNHDA and CDR2 SQIVND (reference sequence). The CDR3 loop is CASSRGGISSNQPQHF. The CDR3 DNA follows: TGTGCCAGTAGTAGGGGGGGGATAAGTAGCAATCAGCCCCAGCATTTT.

The chain carries TRBV11-3 and TRBJ2-7; 8 bases map to TRBD1. V was clipped by 0 bases and J by 6 bases; unmatched bases: 4. Germline CDR1 is SGHNT and CDR2 is YENEEA. The CDR3 runs 14 residues. CDR3 bases: TGTGCCAGCAGCTTAGAAGGGACAGGCTCCGAGCAGTACTTC. Amino acid sequence: CASSLEGTGSEQYF.

This sequence joins TRBV7-2 and TRBJ1-3, with a possible D match to TRBD1 (5 bases). CDR1 is SGHTA and CDR2 is FQGNSA in the germline V gene. This CDR3 is built from 15 residues. The V end lost 5 bases, the J end lost 0 bases, and 11 bases lay between the germline ends. DNA of the CDR3: TGTGCCAGCAGCGCCGATCAGGGCTCTGGAAACACCATATATTTT. Its protein product is CASSADQGSGNTIYF.

The chain is built from TRBV7-2 and TRBJ2-1; D is undetermined. This CDR3 region has 13 residues. Trimming pared 5 bases from V and 4 bases from J, leaving 9 bases between. The germline V gene encodes CDR1 SGHTA and CDR2 FQGNSA. This CDR3 is CASSPYQYNEQFF. CDR3 bases: TGTGCCAGCAGCCCGTACCAGTACAATGAGCAGTTCTTC.

The chain is built from TRBV5-5 and TRBJ1-5; D gene uncertain. This CDR3 contains 15 residues. V lost 0 bases and J lost 0, with 7 bases in between. Germline CDR1 and CDR2: SGHKS and YYEKEE (reference sequence). The CDR3 loop reads CASSLDRNSNQPQHF. Here the CDR3 DNA reads TGTGCCAGCAGCTTGGACAGAAATAGCAATCAGCCCCAGCATTTT.

For the CDR3, the DNA is TGCGCCAGCAGCCAGGGCGGGGGAAGGGCGTATGGCTACACCTTC. Amino acid sequence: CASSQGGGRAYGYTF. The chain is built from TRBV4-3 and TRBJ1-2; tentative D call: TRBD1 (5 bases). Germline lookup yields CDR1 LGHNA and CDR2 YSLEER. This CDR3 has 15 residues. Trimming removed 3 bases from V and 5 bases from J, with 16 bases in between.

The rearrangement uses TRBV6-5 and TRBJ2-7; D ambiguous. The germline V gene has CDR1 MNHEY and CDR2 SVGAGI. V was cut by 6 bases and J by 5 bases, with 11 bases left in between. This CDR3 has 12 residues. CDR3: CASSQSPDEQYF. In DNA, the CDR3 is TGTGCCAGCAGCCAGTCCCCCGACGAGCAGTACTTC.

This clone was detected once. V and J are TRBV4-1 and TRBJ1-4, with D possibly TRBD1 on 6 matching bases. From germline, CDR1 is MGHRA and CDR2 YSYEKL. With 4 bases removed from V and 2 bases from J, the gap between germline ends came to 8 bases. The CDR3 has 14 residues. The CDR3 protein is CASSLGQTNEKLFF. CDR3 DNA sequence: TGCGCCAGCAGCCTCGGACAGACTAATGAAAAACTGTTTTTT.

This clone was detected only a few times. The V gene is TRBV5-1, the J gene TRBJ2-2; no clear D. Germline V lookup: CDR1 SGHRS, CDR2 YFSETQ. The CDR3 consists of 13 residues. Trimming cost V 0 bases and J 7 bases, with 7 bases left between them. Written as DNA, the CDR3 is TGCGCCAGCAGCTTGGGACCGGGCGGGGAGCTGTTTTTT. This gives the protein CASSLGPGGELFF.

V and J are TRBV15 and TRBJ1-1; TRBD1 agrees at 7 bases. V gave up 3 bases and J gave up 8 bases; unmatched junction bases: 3. This CDR3 has 12 amino acids. The germline gives CDR1 LNHNV, CDR2 YYDKDF (reference sequence). The CDR3 coding sequence is TGTGCCACCAGCAGTACGGACAGGGAAGCTTTCTTT. This encodes CATSSTDREAFF.

This chain joins TRBV6-6 and TRBJ1-5; a possible D gene is TRBD1 (6 bases). The CDR3 extends over 13 amino acids. Trimming stripped 4 bases from V and 6 bases from J, with 10 bases between. Germline CDR1 reads MNHNY; CDR2 reads SVGAGI (reference sequence). The CDR3 DNA is TGTGCCAGCAGTTTTTTAGGGGGTCAGCCCCAGCATTTT. This gives the protein CASSFLGGQPQHF.

The V call is TRBV2, the J call TRBJ1-2; D remains unclear. CDR3 length equals 12 residues. V lost 10 bases and J lost 4, with 13 bases in between. Germline lookup yields CDR1 SNHLY and CDR2 FYNNEI. The CDR3 DNA is TGTGCCACCACCGCAGATCCCTATGGCTACACCTTC. This gives the protein CATTADPYGYTF.

This rearrangement joins TRBV19 to TRBJ1-6; 9 bases map to TRBD1. CDR3 length: 17 residues. Germline CDR1 LNHDA, CDR2 SQIVND (reference sequence). The trim removed 3 bases at V and 10 bases at J, leaving 13 bases unmatched. In DNA, the CDR3 is TGTGCCAGTAGTATGACAAAGAACCGGGACAGGGTATCACCCCTCCACTTT. This translates into CASSMTKNRDRVSPLHF.

J is TRBJ2-1 and V is TRBV6-6; a weak D match, TRBD2 (6 bases). Germline values: CDR1 MNHNY, CDR2 SVGAGI (reference sequence). Deletions cut 5 bases from V and 10 bases from J, with 21 bases between. This CDR3 contains 15 residues. CDR3 region: CASSQAGTPDEEQFF. The CDR3 nucleotides read TGTGCCAGCAGTCAGGCCGGGACTCCGGACGAGGAGCAGTTCTTC.